Listed below are T cell receptor beta chains from one sample, sequenced in a study of cytomegalovirus exposure and HLA in healthy donors. Measured with immunoSEQ multiplex PCR; TCRdb has only the in-frame clones, and not every one. In the table there are 71,000 or so clones, 94% of which are singletons. The sequenced material came from PBMCs. The receptor source for this set is a woman aged 18-35 years in good health and CMV-seronegative. Both conserved end residues are part of each CDR3. D genes are given only for firm matches. Clone size is given for some rows only: seen once, a few or many times, or a class if the clone is expanded.

J: TRBJ2-2
V: TRBV29-1
D: TRBD2
size: .
DNA: TGCAGCGCCCGTAGCGGGAACGCCGGGGAGCTGTTTTTT
CDR3: CSARSGNAGELFF

J: TRBJ1-3
V: TRBV5-4
D: TRBD1
size: .
DNA: TGTGCCAGCAGCTTACAGGGGCTCTCTGGAAACACCATATATTTT
CDR3: CASSLQGLSGNTIYF

J: TRBJ2-1
V: TRBV5-4
D: .
size: .
DNA: TGTGCCAGCAGCTATTCCAGGGCCACCTACAATGAGCAGTTCTTC
CDR3: CASSYSRATYNEQFF

J: TRBJ1-1
V: TRBV4-2
D: TRBD1
size: .
DNA: TGTGCCAGCAGTGGGACAGGGGGCTTTGGGGACACTGAAGCTTTCTTT
CDR3: CASSGTGGFGDTEAFF

J: TRBJ2-1
V: TRBV2
D: .
size: .
DNA: TGTGCCAGCACGACAGCCCCCAACTATGGTGAGCAGTTCTTC
CDR3: CASTTAPNYGEQFF

J: TRBJ2-7
V: TRBV12-2
D: .
size: .
DNA: TGTGCAAGTCGCTTCATCCAGGGGCAGGAATCCTACGAGCAGTACTTC
CDR3: CASRFIQGQESYEQYF

J: TRBJ2-7
V: TRBV5-1
D: TRBD1
size: .
DNA: TGCGCCAGCAGCTGGGACAGGGGGCACTACGAGCAGTACTTC
CDR3: CASSWDRGHYEQYF

J: TRBJ2-2
V: TRBV2
D: TRBD2
size: .
DNA: TGTGCCGGAACCTTAGCGGGAGGTGTCACCGGGGAGCTGTTTTTT
CDR3: CAGTLAGGVTGELFF

J: TRBJ2-3
V: TRBV27
D: TRBD2
size: .
DNA: TGTGCCAGCAGCAGGACTAGCGGGGGCCTCATCACAGATACGCAGTATTTT
CDR3: CASSRTSGGLITDTQYF

J: TRBJ1-2
V: TRBV4-1
D: TRBD1
size: .
DNA: TGCGCCAGCAGCCAATCGAGACAGGGGAACTATGGCTACACCTTC
CDR3: CASSQSRQGNYGYTF

J: TRBJ2-2
V: TRBV19
D: .
size: once
DNA: TGTGCCAGTAGTATAGCCCGGTTTAGCGGGGAGCTGTTTTTT
CDR3: CASSIARFSGELFF

J: TRBJ1-2
V: TRBV7-2
D: TRBD1
size: .
DNA: TGTGCCAGCAGCTTAGGGGGGGACAGGGGCTATGGCTACACCTTC
CDR3: CASSLGGDRGYGYTF

J: TRBJ2-7
V: TRBV6-5
D: TRBD2
size: .
DNA: TGTGCCAGCAGTTACCAAGGGACTAGCGGGAGACACGAGCAGTACTTC
CDR3: CASSYQGTSGRHEQYF

J: TRBJ2-7
V: TRBV23-1
D: .
size: .
DNA: TGCGCCAGCAGTCTTCCCTTAAGAGTGATCTACGAGCAGTACTTC
CDR3: CASSLPLRVIYEQYF

J: TRBJ1-2
V: TRBV19
D: .
size: .
DNA: TGTGCCAGTACCGACAGACCCCTGAACTATGGCTACACCTTC
CDR3: CASTDRPLNYGYTF